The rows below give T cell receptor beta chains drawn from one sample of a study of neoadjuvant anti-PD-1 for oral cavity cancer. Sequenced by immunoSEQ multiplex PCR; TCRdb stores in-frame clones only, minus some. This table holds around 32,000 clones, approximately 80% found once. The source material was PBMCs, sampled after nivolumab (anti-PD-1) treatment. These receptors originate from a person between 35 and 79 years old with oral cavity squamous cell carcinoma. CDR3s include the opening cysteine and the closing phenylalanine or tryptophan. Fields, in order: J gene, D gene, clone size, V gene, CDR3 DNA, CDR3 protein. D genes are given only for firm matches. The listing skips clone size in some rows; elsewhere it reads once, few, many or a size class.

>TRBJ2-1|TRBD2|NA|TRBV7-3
TGTGCCAGCAGCTCGAACTCGGCGGGGGTGGAGGGTGAGCAGTTCTTC
CASSSNSAGVEGEQFF
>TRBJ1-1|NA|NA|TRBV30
TGTGCCTGGAGTGTAGGGCAAGGGAACACTGAAGCTTTCTTT
CAWSVGQGNTEAFF
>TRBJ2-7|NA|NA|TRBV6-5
TGTGCCAGCAGGGACGGGGGTGGTGACTACGAGCAGTACTTC
CASRDGGGDYEQYF
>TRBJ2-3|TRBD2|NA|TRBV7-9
TGTGCCAGCAGCCCCGGGGGAGCGGGGCGCTCTAGCACAGATACGCAGTATTTT
CASSPGGAGRSSTDTQYF
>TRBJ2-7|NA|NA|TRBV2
TGTGCCAGCAGTGACCCTAATGTCTACGAGCAGTACTTC
CASSDPNVYEQYF
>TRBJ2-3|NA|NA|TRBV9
TGTGCCAGCAGCGTCGCTGAGGGGACCCCAGATACGCAGTATTTT
CASSVAEGTPDTQYF
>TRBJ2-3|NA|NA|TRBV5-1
TGCGCCAGCAGCTTGGGGGGGAGGAGCACAGATACGCAGTATTTT
CASSLGGRSTDTQYF
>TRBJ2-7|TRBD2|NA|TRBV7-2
TGTGCCAGCAGCTCAAGACTAGCGGGGGATCCTTACGAGCAGTACTTC
CASSSRLAGDPYEQYF
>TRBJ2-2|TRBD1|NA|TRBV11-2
TGTGCCAGCAGCGCCATAGGAATGACAGGGGCCACCGGGGAGCTGTTTTTT
CASSAIGMTGATGELFF
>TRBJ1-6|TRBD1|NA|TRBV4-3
TGCGCCAGCAGCCCTAGGACAGGCTATAATTCACCCCTCCACTTT
CASSPRTGYNSPLHF
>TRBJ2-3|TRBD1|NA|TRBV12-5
TGTGCTAGGGGACAGGGGGATGCAGATACGCAGTATTTT
CARGQGDADTQYF
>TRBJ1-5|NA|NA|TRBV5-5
TGTGCCAGCAGCTTGGATCCGGGGGTTAGTAATCAGCCCCAGCATTTT
CASSLDPGVSNQPQHF
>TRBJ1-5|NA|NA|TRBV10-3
TGTGCCGCAAGGGGTAGCGATCAGCCCCAGCATTTT
CAARGSDQPQHF
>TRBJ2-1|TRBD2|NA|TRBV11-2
TGTGCCAGCAGCCGGGGGGGGATCAATGAGCAGTTCTTC
CASSRGGINEQFF
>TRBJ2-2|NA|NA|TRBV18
TGTGCCAGCTCACCAAAAAGGTTCCCCTCTTTTAACACCGGGGAGCTGTTTTTT
CASSPKRFPSFNTGELFF
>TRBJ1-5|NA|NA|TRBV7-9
TGTGCCAGCAGCTTTGGCATGCATCAGCCCCAGCATTTT
CASSFGMHQPQHF
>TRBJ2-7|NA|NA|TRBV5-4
TGTGCCAGCAGCTTGGACAGATCCTACGAGCAGTACTTC
CASSLDRSYEQYF
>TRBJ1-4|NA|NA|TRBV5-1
TGCGCCAGCAGCTTGTGGGGTGTGGATGAAAAACTGTTTTTT
CASSLWGVDEKLFF
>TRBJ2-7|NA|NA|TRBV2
TGTGCCGGCAGTGTAGGGGGCCGGGGACTTGTTGCCTACGAGCAGTACTTC
CAGSVGGRGLVAYEQYF
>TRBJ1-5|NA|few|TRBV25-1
TGTGCCAGCAGTGAGAGAGGGAATAATCAGCCCCAGCATTTT
CASSERGNNQPQHF
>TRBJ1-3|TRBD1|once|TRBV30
TGTGCCTGGAGTTGGACAGGGGACTCTGGAAACACCATATATTTT
CAWSWTGDSGNTIYF
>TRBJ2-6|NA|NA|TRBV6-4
TGTGCCAGCAGTGGCGACAGTGACTCTGGGGCCAACGTCCTGACTTTC
CASSGDSDSGANVLTF
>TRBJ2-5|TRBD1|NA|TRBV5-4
TGTGCCAGCAACAGTGACCCAGGGGGCGCACTGGAGACCCAGTACTTC
CASNSDPGGALETQYF
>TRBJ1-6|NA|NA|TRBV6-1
TGTGCCAGCAGTGAACTCTCCGGGATACGGACTCGCCTGGGGGATTCACCCCTCCACTTT
CASSELSGIRTRLGDSPLHF
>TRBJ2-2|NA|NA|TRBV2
TGTGCCAGCAGGCAAGACAGGAGCACCGGGGAGCTGTTTTTT
CASRQDRSTGELFF
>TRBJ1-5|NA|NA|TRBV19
TGTGCCAGTAGTTGGCAGAGGAGCAATCAGCCCCAGCATTTT
CASSWQRSNQPQHF
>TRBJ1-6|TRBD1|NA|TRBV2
TGTGCCAGCAGGTCTGAGGGACAGGGGTTACCCCTCCACTTT
CASRSEGQGLPLHF
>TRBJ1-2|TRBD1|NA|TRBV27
TGTGCCAGCAGGATGACAGGGCTCGACTATGACTACACCTTC
CASRMTGLDYDYTF
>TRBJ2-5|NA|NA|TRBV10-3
TGTGCCATCTCTACAGGGAGTCAAGAGACCCAGTACTTC
CAISTGSQETQYF
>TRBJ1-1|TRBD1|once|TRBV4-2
TGTGCCAGCAGCCACTTCCGGGACAGGGGGCTGACTGAAGCTTTCTTT
CASSHFRDRGLTEAFF
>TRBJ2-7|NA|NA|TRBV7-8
TGTGCCAGCAGCTCTCCGACAAACACCTACGAGCAGTACTTC
CASSSPTNTYEQYF
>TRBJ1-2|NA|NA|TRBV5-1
TGCGCCAGCAGCCCGCTAGGACAGAGCTACACCTTC
CASSPLGQSYTF
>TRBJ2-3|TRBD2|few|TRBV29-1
TGCAGCGCCCAGACTAGCGGGAGCACAGATACGCAGTATTTT
CSAQTSGSTDTQYF
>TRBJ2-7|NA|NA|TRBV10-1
TGCGCCAGCAGTGAGTCCCCCCCGGGACCGGAGGGGTACGAGCAGTACTTC
CASSESPPGPEGYEQYF
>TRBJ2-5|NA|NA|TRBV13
TGTGCCAGCAGCCCAGGCGAGCAGAGCCAAGAGACCCAGTACTTC
CASSPGEQSQETQYF
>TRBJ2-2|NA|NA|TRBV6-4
TGTGCCAGCAGTGAAGGGGGAACCACCGGGGAGCTGTTTTTT
CASSEGGTTGELFF
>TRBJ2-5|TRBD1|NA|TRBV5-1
TGCGCCAGCAGCTCGGGGACAGGGAAGGAGACCCAGTACTTC
CASSSGTGKETQYF
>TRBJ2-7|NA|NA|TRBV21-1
TGTGCCAGCAGCATACCCGGGACAGGGCCCTACGAGCAGTACTTC
CASSIPGTGPYEQYF
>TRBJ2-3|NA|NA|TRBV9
TGTGCCAGCAGCGTAGAGGGGGCAGGGGGGTTCGGTACGCAGTATTTT
CASSVEGAGGFGTQYF
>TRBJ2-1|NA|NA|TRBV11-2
TGTGCCAGCAGCTTAGAGGGGCTAAACTTCGGGTTCTTC
CASSLEGLNFGFF
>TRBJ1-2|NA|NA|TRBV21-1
TGTGCCAGCAGCAAAGGGACAGGGGGCTATGGCTACACCTTC
CASSKGTGGYGYTF
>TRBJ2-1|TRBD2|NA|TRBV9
TGTGCCAGCAGCGTAGCGGGGGGGCCTGTCAATGAGCAGTTCTTC
CASSVAGGPVNEQFF
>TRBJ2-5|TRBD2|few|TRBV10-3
TGTGCCTCGGGACTAGCGGGGGACCAAGAGACCCAGTACTTC
CASGLAGDQETQYF
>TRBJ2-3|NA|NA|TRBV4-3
TGCGCCAGCAGCCAAGGGAGGGATACGCAGTATTTT
CASSQGRDTQYF
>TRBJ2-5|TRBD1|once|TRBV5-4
TGTGCCAGCAGCTTGCTGGGACAGGGGCGAAAAGAGACCCAGTACTTC
CASSLLGQGRKETQYF
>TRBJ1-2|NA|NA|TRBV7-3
TGTGCCAGCAGCTTAACCGGCAGGGGAGAAGGCTACACCTTC
CASSLTGRGEGYTF
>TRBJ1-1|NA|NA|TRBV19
TGTGCCAGTAGTACCCCCAGGGTAGGCACTGAAGCTTTCTTT
CASSTPRVGTEAFF
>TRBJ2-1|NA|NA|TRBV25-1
TGTGCCTCAGGTAGCAGGGGCTACAATGAGCAGTTCTTC
CASGSRGYNEQFF
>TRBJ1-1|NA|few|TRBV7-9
TGTGCCAGCAGCTCCTCATTAGATGCAGCTTTCTTT
CASSSSLDAAFF
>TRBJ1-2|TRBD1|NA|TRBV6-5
TGTGCCAGCAGTTACCAGATGACAGGGACTTATGGCTACACCTTC
CASSYQMTGTYGYTF
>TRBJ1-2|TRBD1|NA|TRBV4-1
TGCGCCAGCAGTCTTAGTTCAGGGGGCAACTATGGCTACACCTTC
CASSLSSGGNYGYTF